Shown below are 6 T cell receptor beta chains from a single sample sequenced in a study of PD-1 blockade in classical Hodgkin lymphoma. In every patient, relapse followed autologous stem cell transplantation, while exposure to brentuximab vedotin differed. TCRdb's copy holds only in-frame clones and misses some; the assay was immunoSEQ multiplex PCR. The profile shows 55,000 to 80,000 clones, about 92% of them singletons. The input for sequencing was peripheral blood mononuclear cells (PBMCs), taken at baseline. The receptor set was obtained from a human donor with classical Hodgkin lymphoma.

The chain is built from TRBV29-1 and TRBJ1-2; no clear D. The ends were cut back, 0 bases at V and 8 bases at J, with 19 bases in the middle. Germline V lookup: CDR1 SQVTM, CDR2 ANQGSEA. This CDR3 has 15 amino acids. Here the CDR3 DNA reads TGCAGCGTTGAAGATGGGTCGGGGAGACAATCCGGCTACACCTTC. Encoded protein: CSVEDGSGRQSGYTF.

V usage is TRBV10-3 and J usage is TRBJ2-7; 11 bases fit TRBD1. This CDR3 contains 16 residues. The junction had 7 bases not matched to a gene; V was cut back by 2 bases and J by 4 bases. Germline V gene data show CDR1 as ENHRY and CDR2 as SYGVKD. The CDR3 nucleotides read TGTGCCATCAGTGAGAATCCCGGGACAGGGGGTTACGAGCAGTACTTC. Protein sequence: CAISENPGTGGYEQYF.

The gene calls are TRBV23-1 and TRBJ2-7, with D maybe TRBD1 (5 bases). TRBV23-1 is an open reading frame, and its role is uncertain. CDR3 size: 14 residues. Deletions cut 7 bases from V and 2 bases from J, with 15 bases between. The CDR3 protein is CASIRPQGAYEQYF. CDR3 nucleotides: TGCGCCAGCATAAGACCCCAGGGCGCCTACGAGCAGTACTTC.

The chain joins TRBV28 to TRBJ2-1; 8 bases are shared with TRBD2. V trimming: 1 base; J trimming: 1 base; junction bases outside the gene matches: 3. This CDR3 comprises 16 residues. Germline assignment: CDR1 MDHEN and CDR2 SYDVKM. CDR3 sequence reads: CASSLSGLASYNEQFF. In DNA, the CDR3 is TGTGCCAGCAGTTTATCAGGACTAGCTTCCTACAATGAGCAGTTCTTC.

V is TRBV6-5 and J is TRBJ2-7, with 7 positions matching TRBD1. V dropped 4 bases and J dropped 4; count of bases not matched to a gene: 13. The germline CDR1 and CDR2 sequences are MNHEY and SVGAGI. CDR3 length: 16 amino acids. CDR3 protein: CASSSGNRGTLYEQYF. CDR3 bases: TGTGCCAGCAGTTCAGGGAACAGGGGCACCCTGTACGAGCAGTACTTC.

This clone appeared once. The chain employs TRBV6-5 and TRBJ2-3, with 7 bases that match TRBD1. CDR3 length: 16 residues. Germline CDR1 is MNHEY and CDR2 is SVGAGI. V gave up 2 bases and J gave up 2 bases; unmatched junction bases: 7. The DNA of the CDR3 is TGTGCCAGCAGTTACACCGGACAGGCGACCACAGATACGCAGTATTTT. Translation gives CASSYTGQATTDTQYF.